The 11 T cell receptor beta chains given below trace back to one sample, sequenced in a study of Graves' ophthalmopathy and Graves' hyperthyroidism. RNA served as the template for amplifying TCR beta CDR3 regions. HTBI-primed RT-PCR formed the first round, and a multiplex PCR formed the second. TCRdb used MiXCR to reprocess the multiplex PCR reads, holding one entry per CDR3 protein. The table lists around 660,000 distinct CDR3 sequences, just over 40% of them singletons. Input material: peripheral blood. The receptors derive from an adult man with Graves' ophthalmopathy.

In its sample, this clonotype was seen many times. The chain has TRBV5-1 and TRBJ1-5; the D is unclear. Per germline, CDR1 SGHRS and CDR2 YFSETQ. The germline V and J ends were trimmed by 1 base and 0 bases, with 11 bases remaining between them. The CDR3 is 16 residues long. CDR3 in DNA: TGCGCCAGCAGCTTGATGCCCCGGGCTAGCAATCAGCCCCAGCATTTT. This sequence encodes CASSLMPRASNQPQHF. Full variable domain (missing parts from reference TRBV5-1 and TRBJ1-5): KAGVTQTPRYLIKTRGQQVTLSCSPISGHRSVSWYQQTPGQGLQFLFEYFSETQRNKGNFPGRFSGRQFSNSRSEMNVSTLELGDSALYLCASSLMPRASNQPQHFGDGTRLSIL.

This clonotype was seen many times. Written as DNA, the CDR3 is TGCGCCAGCAGCCATGCTGGGGCCAACGTCCTGACTTTC. It is translated as CASSHAGANVLTF. The V call is TRBV4-1, the J call TRBJ2-6, with D hard to call. V was cut by 3 bases and J by 2 bases, with 2 bases left in between. The CDR3 sequence is 13 residues long. CDR1 is MGHRA and CDR2 is YSYEKL in the germline V gene.

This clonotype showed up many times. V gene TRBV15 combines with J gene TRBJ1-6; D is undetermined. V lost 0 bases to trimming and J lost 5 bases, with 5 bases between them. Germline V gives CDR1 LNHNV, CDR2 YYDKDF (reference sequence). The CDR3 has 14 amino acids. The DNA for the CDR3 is TGTGCCACCAGCAGAGATCCGGATAATTCACCCCTCCACTTT. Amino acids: CATSRDPDNSPLHF.

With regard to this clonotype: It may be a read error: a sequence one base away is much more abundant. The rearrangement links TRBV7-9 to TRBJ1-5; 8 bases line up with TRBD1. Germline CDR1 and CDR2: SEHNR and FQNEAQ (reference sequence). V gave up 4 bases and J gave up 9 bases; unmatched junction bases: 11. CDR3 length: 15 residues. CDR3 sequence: CASSWGRGHKRPQHF. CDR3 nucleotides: TGTGCCAGCAGCTGGGGCAGGGGGCACAAACGGCCCCAGCATTTT.

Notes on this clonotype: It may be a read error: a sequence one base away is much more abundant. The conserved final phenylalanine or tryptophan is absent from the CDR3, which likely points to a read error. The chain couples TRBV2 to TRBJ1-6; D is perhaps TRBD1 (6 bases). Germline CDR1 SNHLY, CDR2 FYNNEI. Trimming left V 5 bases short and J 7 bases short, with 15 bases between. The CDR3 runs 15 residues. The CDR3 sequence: CASSLQGVPNSPLHV. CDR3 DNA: TGTGCCAGCAGTCTACAGGGAGTCCCGAATTCACCCCTCCACGTT.

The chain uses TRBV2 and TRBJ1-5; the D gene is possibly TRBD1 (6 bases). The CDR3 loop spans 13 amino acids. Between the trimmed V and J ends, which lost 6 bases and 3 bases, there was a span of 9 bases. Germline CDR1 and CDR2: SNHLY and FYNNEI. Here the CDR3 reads CASRAGDNQPQHF. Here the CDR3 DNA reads TGTGCCAGCAGGGCAGGGGACAATCAGCCCCAGCATTTT.

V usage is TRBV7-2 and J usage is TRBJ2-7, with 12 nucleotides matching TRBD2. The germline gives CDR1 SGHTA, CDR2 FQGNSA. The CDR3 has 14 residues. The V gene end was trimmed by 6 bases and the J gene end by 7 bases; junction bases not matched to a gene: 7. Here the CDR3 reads CASSASGRAGEQYF. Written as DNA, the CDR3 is TGTGCCAGCAGTGCTAGCGGGAGGGCCGGTGAGCAGTACTTC.

CDR3 in DNA: TGTGCCAGCAGCGTGACAGGGGCCTCCTGGAACACTGAAGCTTTCTTT. Encoded protein: CASSVTGASWNTEAFF. This chain uses TRBV9 with TRBJ1-1; TRBD1 aligns across 8 bases. The CDR3 loop spans 16 amino acids. Trimming at V came to 2 bases and at J to 1 base, leaving 7 bases not matched to a gene. CDR1 is SGDLS and CDR2 is YYNGEE in the germline V gene.

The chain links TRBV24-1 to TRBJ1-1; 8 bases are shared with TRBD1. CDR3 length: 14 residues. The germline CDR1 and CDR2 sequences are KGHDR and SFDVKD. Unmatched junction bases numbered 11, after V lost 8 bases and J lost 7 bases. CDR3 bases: TGTGCCACCAAATCGGGACAGGACCCCCTTGAAGCTTTCTTT. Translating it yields CATKSGQDPLEAFF.

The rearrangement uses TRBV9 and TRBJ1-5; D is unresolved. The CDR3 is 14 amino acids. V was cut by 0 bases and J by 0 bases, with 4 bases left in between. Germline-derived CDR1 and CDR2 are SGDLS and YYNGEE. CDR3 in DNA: TGTGCCAGCAGCGTAGACAATAGCAATCAGCCCCAGCATTTT. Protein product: CASSVDNSNQPQHF.

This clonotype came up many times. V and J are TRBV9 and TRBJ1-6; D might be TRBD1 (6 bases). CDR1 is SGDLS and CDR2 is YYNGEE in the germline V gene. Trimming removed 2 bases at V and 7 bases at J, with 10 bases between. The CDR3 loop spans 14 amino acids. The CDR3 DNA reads TGTGCCAGCAGCGTTGGACAGAACAATTCACCCCTCCACTTT. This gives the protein CASSVGQNNSPLHF.